This T cell receptor beta chain was obtained from a study of cytotoxic CD8 clonotypes in ibrutinib-treated CLL. Cryopreserved PBMCs were the source of approximately 2 micrograms of genomic DNA, which went to TCR beta libraries. This CDR3 is built from 17 residues. Sequenced by immunoSEQ multiplex PCR; TCRdb stores in-frame clones only, minus some. The top ten hold 3.1% of the sample, which has 55,000 to 85,000 clones, 75% to 95% seen once. This clone has just one count. Sequencing was performed on PBMCs, taken after 12 months of ibrutinib treatment. The chain has TRBV12-2 and TRBJ2-7; TRBD2, the table's D call, was not compared with the DNA. TRBV12-2 is marked as a pseudogene. This receptor was obtained from a human donor with chronic lymphocytic leukemia. The CDR3 DNA reads TGTGCAAGTCGCTTAAAAGAGGATAGCGAGTACTCCTACGAGCAGTACTTC. Amino acids: CASRLKEDSEYSYEQYF.